These 15 T cell receptor beta chains came from one sample sequenced in a study of T cell responses to AZD1222 COVID-19 vaccine (dated by TCRdb to about 2021). Library prep was done by the immunoSEQ multiplex PCR assay. TCRdb holds this immuneACCESS table with in-frame rearrangements only. Some clones are missing; in checked studies, unresolved V genes explain under half, and the rest has no known cause. The sample table shows 150,000 or so clones, and approximately 85% are seen once. Jointly, the top ten make up over 7% of the sample. What this sample's time point label stands for: baseline before first vaccination. The material sequenced was peripheral blood, taken on day 0 of AZD1222 vaccination. The source is an adult in good health.

The chain combines TRBV9 with TRBJ1-2, with TRBD1 matching 9 bases. Trimming took 2 bases from V and 3 from J; bases not matched to a gene: 8. Germline V CDR1 and CDR2: SGDLS, YYNGEE. The CDR3 has 16 amino acids. CDR3 nucleotide sequence: TGTGCCAGCAGCGTGGGGGACAGGGTTGCGTACTATGGCTACACCTTC. It is translated as CASSVGDRVAYYGYTF.

The chain is built from TRBV6-6 and TRBJ2-5, with TRBD2 matching over 10 bases. V dropped 7 bases and J dropped 5; count of bases not matched to a gene: 10. Germline values: CDR1 MNHNY, CDR2 SVGAGI (reference sequence). This CDR3 spans 15 amino acids. Here the CDR3 DNA reads TGTGCCAGCACGGCTAGCGGGAGTTATGGGGAGACCCAGTACTTC. Translated: CASTASGSYGETQYF.

This sequence joins TRBV9 and TRBJ1-2; unclear D gene. V was clipped by 0 bases and J by 0 bases, with 12 bases between them. CDR1 and CDR2 from the germline V gene are SGDLS and YYNGEE. This CDR3 region has 16 residues. The CDR3 bases are TGTGCCAGCAGCGTAGGAGTCGGCCAGACTAACTATGGCTACACCTTC. Amino acids: CASSVGVGQTNYGYTF.

CDR3 DNA: TGTGCCAGCAGCCAACAAAGCGGGGGGGGTTGGGATGAGCAGTTCTTC. Translating it yields CASSQQSGGGWDEQFF. This chain uses TRBV4-2 with TRBJ2-1; 10 bases line up with TRBD2. The V and J ends lost 2 bases and 8 bases, in that order; junction bases with no gene match: 9. The CDR3 is made up of 16 amino acids. The germline V gene encodes CDR1 LGHNA and CDR2 YNFKEQ.

The chain combines TRBV25-1 with TRBJ2-7, with D maybe TRBD1 (5 bases). Trimming pared 8 bases from V and 0 bases from J, leaving 8 bases between. From germline, CDR1 is MGHDK and CDR2 SYGVNS. The CDR3 contains 12 residues. The CDR3, as DNA: TGTGCCAGCGAAGGGGTCTCCTACGAGCAGTACTTC. Protein sequence: CASEGVSYEQYF.

The J gene is TRBJ1-1, the V gene TRBV29-1; TRBD1 aligns across 7 bases. After removal of 4 bases from V and 3 bases from J, the junction contained 11 bases not matched to a gene. Germline V gene data show CDR1 as SQVTM and CDR2 as ANQGSEA. CDR3 length: 15 amino acids. This CDR3 reads CSVARDSNADTEAFF. The CDR3, as DNA: TGCAGCGTTGCCCGGGACAGTAATGCGGACACTGAAGCTTTCTTT. The entire variable domain, with the rest obtained from reference TRBV29-1 and TRBJ1-1, is as follows: SAVISQKPSRDICQRGTSLTIQCQVDSQVTMMFWYRQQPGQSLTLIATANQGSEATYESGFVIDKFPISRPNLTFSTLTVSNMSPEDSSIYLCSVARDSNADTEAFFGQGTRLTVV.

The chain couples TRBV18 to TRBJ2-7; 7 bases are shared with TRBD1. This CDR3 comprises 14 residues. The junction had 7 bases not matched to a gene; V was cut back by 6 bases and J by 2 bases. The germline CDR1 and CDR2 sequences are KGHSH and LQKENI. Here the CDR3 reads CASSRDRPTYEQYF. CDR3 coding DNA: TGTGCCAGCTCCCGGGACAGACCCACCTACGAGCAGTACTTC.

The chain combines TRBV10-3 with TRBJ1-1; 8 nucleotides agree with TRBD1. Germline loops: CDR1 ENHRY, CDR2 SYGVKD. The CDR3 consists of 14 residues. Unmatched junction bases numbered 3, after V lost 6 bases and J lost 0 bases. Here the CDR3 DNA reads TGTGCCATCAGGCTGGACAGGGTGAACACTGAAGCTTTCTTT. It codes for CAIRLDRVNTEAFF.

V usage is TRBV2 and J usage is TRBJ2-7; the match to TRBD2 covers 7 bases. V lost 4 bases, J lost 2 bases, and 8 bases stayed unmatched. The CDR3 runs to 15 residues. Germline CDR1 SNHLY, CDR2 FYNNEI. The CDR3 here is CASSGLAEHTYEQYF. Here the CDR3 DNA reads TGTGCCAGCAGTGGGCTAGCGGAGCACACCTACGAGCAGTACTTC.

The chain has TRBV30 and TRBJ1-2; D remains ambiguous. In germline, CDR1 is GTSNPN, CDR2 SVGIG (reference sequence). The CDR3 spans 11 residues. V was clipped by 5 bases and J by 2 bases, with 6 bases between them. CDR3 amino acids: CAWGRNYGYTF. The CDR3 DNA sequence: TGTGCCTGGGGCAGAAACTATGGCTACACCTTC. The whole variable domain, remainder taken from reference TRBV30 and TRBJ1-2, is SQTIHQWPATLVQPVGSPLSLECTVEGTSNPNLYWYRQAAGRGLQLLFYSVGIGQISSEVPQNLSASRPQDRQFILSSKKLLLSDSGFYLCAWGRNYGYTFGSGTRLTVV.

CDR3 region: CASSPPGRTFNYGYTF. The CDR3 DNA sequence: TGTGCCAGCAGTCCACCGGGGCGGACATTTAACTATGGCTACACCTTC. This chain links TRBV28 with TRBJ1-2; possible D gene TRBD1, 5 bases. The CDR3 runs 16 residues. V lost 5 bases and J lost 1, with 17 bases in between. Germline loops: CDR1 MDHEN, CDR2 SYDVKM.

The genes are TRBV27 and TRBJ2-7, with 7 bases lining up with TRBD1. Germline V CDR1 and CDR2: MNHEY, SMNVEV (reference sequence). The CDR3 is 15 amino acids. Germline trimming cut 0 bases from V and 2 bases from J; bases unmatched to any gene: 4. The CDR3 DNA is TGTGCCAGCAGTTTATCGAAGGGACAGCCCTACGAGCAGTACTTC. It codes for CASSLSKGQPYEQYF.

The CDR3 DNA reads TGTGCCAGCAGTCAAGAAGACATCCCCTATAATAATCAGCCCCAGCATTTT. This gives the protein CASSQEDIPYNNQPQHF. The chain has TRBV7-8 and TRBJ1-5; D is unresolved. Trimming removed 6 bases from V and 4 bases from J, with 22 bases in between. Germline assignment: CDR1 SGHVS and CDR2 FQNEAQ. CDR3 length: 17 amino acids.

The chain combines TRBV20-1 with TRBJ2-1, with D unclear. This CDR3 has 11 residues. The V end was cut by 5 bases, the J end by 3 bases, with 5 bases between. CDR1 DFQATT and CDR2 SNEGSKA come from the germline V gene (reference sequence). The CDR3 DNA is TGCAGTGCTGAGATCTACAATGAGCAGTTCTTC. This gives the protein CSAEIYNEQFF.

V is TRBV19 and J is TRBJ1-5; D gene ambiguous. This CDR3 contains 16 residues. V was cut by 3 bases and J by 4 bases, with 16 bases left in between. In germline, CDR1 is LNHDA, CDR2 SQIVND (reference sequence). CDR3 nucleotides: TGTGCCAGTAGTATGGGAGAGGGTCGAGGGAATCAGCCCCAGCATTTT. Translation: CASSMGEGRGNQPQHF.